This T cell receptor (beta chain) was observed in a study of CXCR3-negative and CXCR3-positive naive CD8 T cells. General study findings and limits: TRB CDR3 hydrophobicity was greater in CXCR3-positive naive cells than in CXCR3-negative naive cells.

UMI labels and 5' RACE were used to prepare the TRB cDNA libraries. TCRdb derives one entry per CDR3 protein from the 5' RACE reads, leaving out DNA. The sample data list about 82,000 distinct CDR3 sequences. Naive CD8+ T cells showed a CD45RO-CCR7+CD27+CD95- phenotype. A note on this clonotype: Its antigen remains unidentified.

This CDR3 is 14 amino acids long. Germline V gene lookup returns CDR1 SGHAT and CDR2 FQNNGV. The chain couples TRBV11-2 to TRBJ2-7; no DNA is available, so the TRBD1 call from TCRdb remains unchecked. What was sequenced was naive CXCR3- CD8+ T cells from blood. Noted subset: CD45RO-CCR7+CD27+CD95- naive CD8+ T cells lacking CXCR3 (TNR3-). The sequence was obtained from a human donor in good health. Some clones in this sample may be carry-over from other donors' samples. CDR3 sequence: CASAVVGEDYEQYF.